Following are 3 T cell receptor beta chains from one sample sequenced in a study of technical replicates of blood from several donors (dated by TCRdb to 2016 to 2017). Receptor libraries were prepared by the immunoSEQ multiplex PCR assay. TCRdb stores this immuneACCESS table with in-frame sequences only. Part of the clones is absent; in the studies checked, under half of the shortfall reflects unresolved V genes, and no reason is known for the rest. The sample table records around 83,000 clones; about 93% of these occur just once. Roughly 0.28% of the sample belongs to the ten largest clones. The sample was T cells isolated from PBMCs. The origin of the receptors is a human donor in good health.

The chain combines TRBV29-1 with TRBJ2-1; TRBD2 matches 9 bases. CDR1 is SQVTM, CDR2 ANQGSEA, per germline. This CDR3 is 12 amino acids long. The V segment lost 8 bases and the J segment 6 bases; nucleotides outside the gene matches: 5. DNA of the CDR3: TGCAGCCATCGCGGGGGGGGCAATGAGCAGTTCTTC. It codes for CSHRGGGNEQFF.

This clone was seen only once. The V and J genes are TRBV7-9 and TRBJ2-1; D uncertain. The CDR3 loop spans 17 amino acids. The germline gives CDR1 SEHNR, CDR2 FQNEAQ (reference sequence). V lost 1 base and J lost 3, with 16 bases in between. Here the CDR3 DNA reads TGTGCCAGCAGCTTAGACCCCGTTTGGAGCGTCTACAATGAGCAGTTCTTC. This translates into CASSLDPVWSVYNEQFF.

The V gene is TRBV7-2, the J gene TRBJ1-2, with 8 bases that match TRBD1. V shed 1 base, J shed 7 bases, and the junction held 5 bases outside the gene matches. Germline V gene data show CDR1 as SGHTA and CDR2 as FQGNSA. This CDR3 region has 14 residues. This CDR3 is CASSLDQGAGGYTF. The DNA of the CDR3 is TGTGCCAGCAGCTTAGACCAGGGGGCAGGTGGCTACACCTTC.